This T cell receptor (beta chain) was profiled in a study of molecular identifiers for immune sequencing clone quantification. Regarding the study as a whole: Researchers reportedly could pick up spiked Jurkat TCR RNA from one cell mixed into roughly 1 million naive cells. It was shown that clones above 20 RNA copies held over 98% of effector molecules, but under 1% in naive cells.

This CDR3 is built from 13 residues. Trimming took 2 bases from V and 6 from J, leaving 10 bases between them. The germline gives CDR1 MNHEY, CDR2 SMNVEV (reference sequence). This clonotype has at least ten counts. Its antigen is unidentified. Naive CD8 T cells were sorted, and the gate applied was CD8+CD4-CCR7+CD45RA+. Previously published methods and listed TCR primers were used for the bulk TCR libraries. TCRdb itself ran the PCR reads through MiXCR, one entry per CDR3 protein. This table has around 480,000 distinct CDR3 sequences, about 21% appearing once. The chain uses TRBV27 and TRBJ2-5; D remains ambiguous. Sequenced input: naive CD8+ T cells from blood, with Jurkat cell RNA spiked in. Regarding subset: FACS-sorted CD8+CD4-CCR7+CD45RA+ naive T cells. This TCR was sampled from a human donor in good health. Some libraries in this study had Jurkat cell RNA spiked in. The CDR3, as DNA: TGTGCCAGCAGTTTAAAGGGCTCGAAGACCCAGTACTTC. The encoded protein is CASSLKGSKTQYF.